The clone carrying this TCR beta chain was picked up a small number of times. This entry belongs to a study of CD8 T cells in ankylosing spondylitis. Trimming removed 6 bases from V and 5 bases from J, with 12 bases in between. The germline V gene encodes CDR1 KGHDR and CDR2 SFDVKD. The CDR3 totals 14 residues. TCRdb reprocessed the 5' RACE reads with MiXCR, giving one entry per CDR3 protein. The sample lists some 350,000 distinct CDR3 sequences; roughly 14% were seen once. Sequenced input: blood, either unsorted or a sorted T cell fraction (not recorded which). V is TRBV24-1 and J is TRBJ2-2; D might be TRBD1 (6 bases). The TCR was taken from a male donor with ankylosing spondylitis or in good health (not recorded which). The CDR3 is CATSPGTLTGELFF. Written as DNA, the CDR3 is TGTGCCACCAGTCCAGGGACACTTACCGGGGAGCTGTTTTTT.